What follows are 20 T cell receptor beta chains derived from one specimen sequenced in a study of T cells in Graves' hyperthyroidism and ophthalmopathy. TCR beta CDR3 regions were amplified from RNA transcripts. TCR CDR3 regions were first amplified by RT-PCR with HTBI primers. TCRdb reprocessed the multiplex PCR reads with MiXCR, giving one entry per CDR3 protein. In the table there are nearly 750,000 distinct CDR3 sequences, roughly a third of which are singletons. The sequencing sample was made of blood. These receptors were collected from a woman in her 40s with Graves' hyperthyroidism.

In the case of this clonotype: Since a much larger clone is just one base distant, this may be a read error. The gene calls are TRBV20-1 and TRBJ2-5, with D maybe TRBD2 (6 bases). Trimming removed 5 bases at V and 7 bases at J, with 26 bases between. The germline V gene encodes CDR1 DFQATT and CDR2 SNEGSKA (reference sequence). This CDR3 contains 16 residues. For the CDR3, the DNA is TGCAGTGCTTCCGCACCCGTCTTGGGGCAGGGAGGGACCCAGTACTTC. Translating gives CSASAPVLGQGGTQYF.

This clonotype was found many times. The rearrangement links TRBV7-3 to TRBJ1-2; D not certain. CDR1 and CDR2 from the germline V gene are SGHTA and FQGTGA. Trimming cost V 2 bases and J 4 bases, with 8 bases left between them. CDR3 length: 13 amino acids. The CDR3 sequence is CASSLSGRYGYTF. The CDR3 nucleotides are TGTGCCAGCAGCTTATCCGGACGCTATGGCTACACCTTC. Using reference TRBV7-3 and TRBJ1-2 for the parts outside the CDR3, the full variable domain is GAGVSQTPSNKVTEKGKYVELRCDPISGHTALYWYRQSLGQGPEFLIYFQGTGAADDSGLPNDRFFAVRPEGSVSTLKIQRTERGDSAVYLCASSLSGRYGYTFGSGTRLTVV.

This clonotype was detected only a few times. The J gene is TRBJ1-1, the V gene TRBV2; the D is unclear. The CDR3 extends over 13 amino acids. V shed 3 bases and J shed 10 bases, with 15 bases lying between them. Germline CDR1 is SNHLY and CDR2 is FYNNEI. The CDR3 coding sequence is TGTGCCAGCAGTGAGTCCTTGTGGGTAGGAGCTTTCTTT. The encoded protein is CASSESLWVGAFF. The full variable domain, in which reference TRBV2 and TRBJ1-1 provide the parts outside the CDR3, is EPEVTQTPSHQVTQMGQEVILRCVPISNHLYFYWYRQILGQKVEFLVSFYNNEISEKSEIFDDQFSVERPDGSNFTLKIRSTKLEDSAMYFCASSESLWVGAFFGQGTRLTVV.

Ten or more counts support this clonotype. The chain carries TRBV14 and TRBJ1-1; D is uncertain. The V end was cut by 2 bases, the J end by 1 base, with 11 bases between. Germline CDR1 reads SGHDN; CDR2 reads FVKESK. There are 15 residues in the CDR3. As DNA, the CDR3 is TGTGCCAGCAGCCAATGGTTCGGAGAGAACACTGAAGCTTTCTTT. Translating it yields CASSQWFGENTEAFF.

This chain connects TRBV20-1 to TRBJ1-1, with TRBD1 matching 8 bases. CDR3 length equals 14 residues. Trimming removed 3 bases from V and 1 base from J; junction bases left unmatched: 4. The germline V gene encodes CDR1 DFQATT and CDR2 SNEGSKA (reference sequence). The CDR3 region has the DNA TGCAGTGCTAGCCGGGACAGGACGAACACTGAAGCTTTCTTT. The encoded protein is CSASRDRTNTEAFF.

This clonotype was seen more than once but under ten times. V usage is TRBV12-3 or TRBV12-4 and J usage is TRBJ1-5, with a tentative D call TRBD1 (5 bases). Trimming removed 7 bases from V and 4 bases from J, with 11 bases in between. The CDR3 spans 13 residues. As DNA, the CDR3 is TGTGCCAGCACTCCTGGGGGAAATCAGCCCCAGCATTTT. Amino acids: CASTPGGNQPQHF.

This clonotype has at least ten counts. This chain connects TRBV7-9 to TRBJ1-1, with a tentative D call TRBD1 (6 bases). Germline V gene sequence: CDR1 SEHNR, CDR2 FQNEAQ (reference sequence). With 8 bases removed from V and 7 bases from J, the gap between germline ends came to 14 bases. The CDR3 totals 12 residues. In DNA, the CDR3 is TGTGCCAGCTGCCCAGGGGTAGGTGAAGCTTTCTTT. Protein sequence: CASCPGVGEAFF.

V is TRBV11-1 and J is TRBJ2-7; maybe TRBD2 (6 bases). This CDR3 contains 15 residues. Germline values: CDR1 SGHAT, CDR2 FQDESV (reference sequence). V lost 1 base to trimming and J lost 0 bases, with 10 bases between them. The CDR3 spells CASSLVAGLSYEQYF. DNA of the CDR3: TGTGCCAGCAGCTTAGTGGCGGGACTCTCCTACGAGCAGTACTTC.

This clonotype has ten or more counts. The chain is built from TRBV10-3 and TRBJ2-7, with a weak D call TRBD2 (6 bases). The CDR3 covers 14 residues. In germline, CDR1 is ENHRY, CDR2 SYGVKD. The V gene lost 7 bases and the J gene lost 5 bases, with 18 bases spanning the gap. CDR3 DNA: TGTGCCATCACTACCGGAGGAGGGCTCGACGAGCAGTACTTC. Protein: CAITTGGGLDEQYF.

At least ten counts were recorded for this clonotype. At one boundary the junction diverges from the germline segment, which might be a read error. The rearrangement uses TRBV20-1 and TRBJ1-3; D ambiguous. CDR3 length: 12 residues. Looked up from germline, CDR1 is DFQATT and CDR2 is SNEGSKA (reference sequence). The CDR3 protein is CSARDTGNTIYF. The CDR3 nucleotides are TGCAGTGCTCGAGACACCGGAAACACCATATATTTT.

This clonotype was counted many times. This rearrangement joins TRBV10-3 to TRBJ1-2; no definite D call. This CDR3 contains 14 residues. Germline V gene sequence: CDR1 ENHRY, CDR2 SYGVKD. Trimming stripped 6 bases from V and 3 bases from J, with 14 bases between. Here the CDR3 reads CAIRTDGDDYGYTF. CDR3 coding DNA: TGTGCCATCAGGACCGACGGAGACGACTATGGCTACACCTTC.

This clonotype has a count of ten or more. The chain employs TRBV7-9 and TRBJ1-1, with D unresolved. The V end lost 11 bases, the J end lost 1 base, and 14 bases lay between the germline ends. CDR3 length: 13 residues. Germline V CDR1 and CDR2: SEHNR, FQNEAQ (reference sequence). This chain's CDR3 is CAGIVTENTEAFF. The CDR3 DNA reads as TGTGCCGGGATCGTTACAGAGAACACTGAAGCTTTCTTT.

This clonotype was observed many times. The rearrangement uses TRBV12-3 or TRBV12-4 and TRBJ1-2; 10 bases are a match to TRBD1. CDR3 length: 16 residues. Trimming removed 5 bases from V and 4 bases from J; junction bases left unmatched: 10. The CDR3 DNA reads TGTGCCAGCAGTAAGACAGGGGGCGCGAGGCCCTATGGCTACACCTTC. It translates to CASSKTGGARPYGYTF.

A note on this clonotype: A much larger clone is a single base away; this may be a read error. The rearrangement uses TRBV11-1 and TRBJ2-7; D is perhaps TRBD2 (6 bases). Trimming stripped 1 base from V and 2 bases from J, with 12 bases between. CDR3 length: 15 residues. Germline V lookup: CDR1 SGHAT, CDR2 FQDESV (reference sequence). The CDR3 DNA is TGTGCCAGCAGCTTAGTTTGGGACTTGCCCTACGAGCAGTACTTC. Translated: CASSLVWDLPYEQYF. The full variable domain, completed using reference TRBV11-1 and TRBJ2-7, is EAEVAQSPRYKITEKSQAVAFWCDPISGHATLYWYRQILGQGPELLVQFQDESVVDDSQLPKDRFSAERLKGVDSTLKIQPAELGDSAMYLCASSLVWDLPYEQYFGPGTRLTVT.

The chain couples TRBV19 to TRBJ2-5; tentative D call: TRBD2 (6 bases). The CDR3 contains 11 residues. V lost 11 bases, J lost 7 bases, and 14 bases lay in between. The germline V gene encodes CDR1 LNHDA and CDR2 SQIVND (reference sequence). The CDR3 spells CARAGLWTQYF. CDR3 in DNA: TGTGCCCGGGCGGGACTTTGGACCCAGTACTTC.

The CDR3 bases are TGTGCCAGCAGCTTAGCAGGAACTAACCAAGAGACCCAGTACTTC. It yields the protein CASSLAGTNQETQYF. This chain links TRBV7-2 with TRBJ2-5; no reliable D call. Germline CDR1 reads SGHTA; CDR2 reads FQGNSA. This CDR3 is built from 15 residues. Trimming stripped 0 bases from V and 0 bases from J, with 8 bases between.

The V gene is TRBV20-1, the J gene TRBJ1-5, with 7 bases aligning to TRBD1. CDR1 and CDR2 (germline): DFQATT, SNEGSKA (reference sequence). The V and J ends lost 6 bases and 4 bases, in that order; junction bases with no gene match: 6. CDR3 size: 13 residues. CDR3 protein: CSAPAQGNQPQHF. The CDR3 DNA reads TGCAGTGCCCCGGCACAGGGGAATCAGCCCCAGCATTTT.

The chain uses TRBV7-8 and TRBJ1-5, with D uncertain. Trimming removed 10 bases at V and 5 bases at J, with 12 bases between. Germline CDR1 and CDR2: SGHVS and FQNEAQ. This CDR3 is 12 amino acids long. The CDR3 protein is CATYGVDQPQHF. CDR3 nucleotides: TGTGCCACCTACGGAGTCGATCAGCCCCAGCATTTT.

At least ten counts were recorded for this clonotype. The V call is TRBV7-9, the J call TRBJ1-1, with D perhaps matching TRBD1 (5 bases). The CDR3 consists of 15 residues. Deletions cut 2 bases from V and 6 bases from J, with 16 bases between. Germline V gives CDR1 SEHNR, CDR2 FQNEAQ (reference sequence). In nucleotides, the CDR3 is TGTGCCAGCAGCTTACTCGGGATCGGGACGGCTGAAGCTTTCTTT. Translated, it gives CASSLLGIGTAEAFF.

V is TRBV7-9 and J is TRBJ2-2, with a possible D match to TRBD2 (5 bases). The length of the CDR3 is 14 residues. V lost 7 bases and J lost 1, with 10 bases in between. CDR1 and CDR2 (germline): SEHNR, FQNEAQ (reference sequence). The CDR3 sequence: CASIRGQNTGELFF. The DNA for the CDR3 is TGTGCCAGCATTCGCGGGCAGAACACCGGGGAGCTGTTTTTT.